A selection of T cell receptor beta chains follows, all from one sample in a study of cytomegalovirus exposure and HLA in healthy donors. Method: immunoSEQ multiplex PCR; TCRdb's copy keeps in-frame clones and lacks some. The repertoire holds 200,000 or so clones, with 84% as singletons. The sample comprised PBMCs. All receptors come from a man between 18 and 35 years old in good health and CMV-seropositive. CDR3s include the opening cysteine and the closing phenylalanine or tryptophan. A D gene is named only where the DNA matches it firmly. Size tells how often a clone was seen (once, few, many) or the class of an expanded clone, and some rows leave it out.

>18|TRBD1|TRBJ2-1|-|TRBV7-6
TGTGCCAGCAGCTTAATGGGGACAGGGGGCTCTGGCGACAATGAGCAGTTCTTC
CASSLMGTGGSGDNEQFF
>14|TRBD2|TRBJ2-1|-|TRBV27
TGTGCCAGCAGTACCCGACTAGCGGGCAATGAGCAGTTCTTC
CASSTRLAGNEQFF
>14|-|TRBJ1-3|few|TRBV6-6
TGTGCCAGCATGCGGGGGAGCTCTGGAAACACCATATATTTT
CASMRGSSGNTIYF
>13|-|TRBJ1-2|-|TRBV28
TGTGCCAGCAGTGCCGTGGGGGCGTATGGCTACACCTTC
CASSAVGAYGYTF
>14|-|TRBJ2-5|-|TRBV5-6
TGTGCCAGCAGTATCGGAGCCGATCAAGAGACCCAGTACTTC
CASSIGADQETQYF
>15|TRBD2|TRBJ2-1|-|TRBV18
TGTGCCAGCTCACCGTTAAGCGGGAGGTTCAATGAGCAGTTCTTC
CASSPLSGRFNEQFF
>14|TRBD1|TRBJ1-2|-|TRBV5-6
TGTGCCAGCAGCTTCCCGACAGGGGGTCGGGGCTACACCTTC
CASSFPTGGRGYTF
>16|TRBD2|TRBJ2-5|-|TRBV28
TGTGCCAGCAAACCTACTAGCGGGAGGGCCGTCGAGACCCAGTACTTC
CASKPTSGRAVETQYF
>15|TRBD2|TRBJ2-1|-|TRBV7-2
TGTGCCAGCAGCAATAGCGGGAGCTCCTACAATGAGCAGTTCTTC
CASSNSGSSYNEQFF
>15|-|TRBJ2-5|medium-sized|TRBV11-2
TGTGCCAGCAGCTTAGGAACAGGCCAGATTGAGACCCAGTACTTC
CASSLGTGQIETQYF
>16|TRBD2|TRBJ2-1|-|TRBV6-5
TGTGCCAGCAGTTGGGGATTGAGTAGCGGGAGGGATGAGCAGTTCTTC
CASSWGLSSGRDEQFF
>13|-|TRBJ2-5|-|TRBV5-6
TGTGCCAGCAGCTTTTATCGCCAAGAGACCCAGTACTTC
CASSFYRQETQYF
>15|-|TRBJ2-1|-|TRBV6-4
TGTGCCAGCAGTGAAAACTCATGGGGGCGGCATGAGCAGTTCTTC
CASSENSWGRHEQFF
>15|TRBD2|TRBJ2-7|-|TRBV28
TGTGCCAGCAGTTACGCCGCTCCTTCCGGGACTAGCGAGTACTTC
CASSYAAPSGTSEYF
>13|-|TRBJ2-7|-|TRBV29-1
TGCAGCGTTGCCCCCCAGGGCTCCTACGAGCAGTACTTC
CSVAPQGSYEQYF
>17|TRBD2|TRBJ2-3|-|TRBV19
TGTGCCAGTAGTATAGACAGCGGGAGGGCCGTTACAGATACGCAGTATTTT
CASSIDSGRAVTDTQYF
>15|-|TRBJ2-1|-|TRBV27
TGTGCCAGCAGTTTCTCAGCGGGTATCGGCGATGAGCAGTTCTTC
CASSFSAGIGDEQFF
>14|TRBD2|TRBJ2-1|-|TRBV19
TGTGCCAGTAGCATAGCGGGGGGGGACAATGAGCAGTTCTTC
CASSIAGGDNEQFF
>16|TRBD2|TRBJ2-1|once|TRBV5-3
TGTGCCAGAAGCCTCAAAGCGGGGTTCCCCTACAATGAGCAGTTCTTC
CARSLKAGFPYNEQFF
>12|-|TRBJ2-4|-|TRBV29-1
TGCAGCGTTGTGTGGGGGGAAAACATTCAGTACTTC
CSVVWGENIQYF
>16|TRBD1|TRBJ2-3|-|TRBV9
TGTGCCAGCAGCGCACGGGGACAGGGGGGGGGAGATACGCAGTATTTT
CASSARGQGGGDTQYF
>13|-|TRBJ2-5|many|TRBV7-9
TGTGCCAGCAGCTTAGGTGGCATGGAGACCCAGTACTTC
CASSLGGMETQYF
>13|-|TRBJ1-5|-|TRBV9
TGTGCCAGCAGCGTAGAGCCGATGCAGCCCCAGCATTTT
CASSVEPMQPQHF
>15|TRBD2|TRBJ2-3|-|TRBV11-1
TGTGCCAGCAGCTTAAGAGCGGGAGCCACAGATACGCAGTATTTT
CASSLRAGATDTQYF
>19|TRBD2|TRBJ2-1|-|TRBV10-3
TGTGCCATCAGTGAGCAAGGGGTAGCGGGAGGCACGATCTACAATGAGCAGTTCTTC
CAISEQGVAGGTIYNEQFF
>13|-|TRBJ2-2|few|TRBV5-1
TGCGCCAGCAGCTTGGCCCCCAGGGCGGAGCTGTTTTTT
CASSLAPRAELFF
>16|TRBD2|TRBJ2-7|-|TRBV15
TGTGCCACCAGCAGAGATCTTGCTAGCGGCTCCTACGAGCAGTACTTC
CATSRDLASGSYEQYF
>12|-|TRBJ1-2|-|TRBV28
TGTGCCAGCAGTTTTAGTGGAGGCGGCTACACCTTC
CASSFSGGGYTF
>15|-|TRBJ1-1|-|TRBV7-8
TGTGCCAGCAGCTTAGCGGCCAGGGGAAACACTGAAGCTTTCTTT
CASSLAARGNTEAFF
>16|TRBD1|TRBJ2-4|-|TRBV4-1
TGCGCCAGCAGCCAAGAATCCAGGGGGCGCTTGGACATTCAGTACTTC
CASSQESRGRLDIQYF
>16|TRBD1|TRBJ2-7|-|TRBV5-1
TGCGCCAGCAGCTTGGCCGATCGGGACAGGGAATGGGAGCAGTACTTC
CASSLADRDREWEQYF
>14|-|TRBJ2-7|once|TRBV9
TGTGCCAGCAGCGTAGGAATAGCTACTTACGAGCAGTACTTC
CASSVGIATYEQYF
>12|-|TRBJ2-1|-|TRBV5-1
TGCGCCAGCAGCTTATCCGAGAATGAGCAGTTCTTC
CASSLSENEQFF
>15|-|TRBJ2-1|-|TRBV9
TGTGCCAGCACGTCGGGTGAGGCGCCGTACAATGAGCAGTTCTTC
CASTSGEAPYNEQFF